Shown below are 32 T cell receptor beta chains from a single sample sequenced in a study of blood T cells in healthy people across ages. Next came a second PCR, run for about 7 to 12 cycles, which used a sample-barcoded 5' primer along with a J-beta primer mix. From the 5' RACE reads, TCRdb called clonotypes with MiXCR, one entry per CDR3 protein. The sample includes about 800,000 distinct CDR3 sequences, 58% seen only once; the top ten take 22%. The material sequenced was blood. The receptors were gathered from a man aged 30 to 39 in good health.

This clonotype was seen more than once but under ten times. The CDR3 loop is CASSQVGGFDYGYTF. In DNA, the CDR3 is TGTGCCAGCAGCCAAGTCGGAGGGTTTGACTATGGCTACACCTTC. The chain carries TRBV14 and TRBJ1-2; D is unresolved. Per germline, CDR1 SGHDN and CDR2 FVKESK. This CDR3 has 15 residues. The V and J ends lost 1 base and 3 bases respectively, with 12 bases between them.

In this sample, this clonotype turned up a few times. This chain connects TRBV7-2 to TRBJ1-5; TRBD1 agrees at 7 bases. From germline, CDR1 is SGHTA and CDR2 FQGNSA. The CDR3 contains 15 residues. After removal of 5 bases from V and 7 bases from J, the junction contained 11 bases not matched to a gene. The CDR3 DNA sequence: TGTGCCAGCAGCGTTGATACAGGGGATGGGCAGCCCCAGCATTTT. This gives the protein CASSVDTGDGQPQHF. Supplemented by reference TRBV7-2 and TRBJ1-5, the full variable domain reads GAGVSQSPSNKVTEKGKDVELRCDPISGHTALYWYRQSLGQGLEFLIYFQGNSAPDKSGLPSDRFSAERTGGSVSTLTIQRTQQEDSAVYLCASSVDTGDGQPQHFGDGTRLSIL.

This CDR3 is CSAPMRLDSYEQYF. The CDR3 coding sequence is TGCAGTGCTCCTATGAGACTCGACTCCTACGAGCAGTACTTC. The gene calls are TRBV20-1 and TRBJ2-7; no clear D. The CDR3 extends over 14 amino acids. V was trimmed by 5 bases and J by 0 bases, leaving 14 bases between them. Germline V gene lookup returns CDR1 DFQATT and CDR2 SNEGSKA (reference sequence).

This clonotype has a handful of counts. The J gene is TRBJ2-5, the V gene TRBV25-1; weak D call: TRBD1 (5 bases). The ends were cut back, 2 bases at V and 3 bases at J, with 10 bases in the middle. Germline CDR1 MGHDK, CDR2 SYGVNS. This CDR3 is 14 amino acids long. CDR3 in DNA: TGTGCCAGCAGTGAAGGAATCAGGGAAGAGACCCAGTACTTC. Translating gives CASSEGIREETQYF.

CDR3 in amino acids: CASSAEQGGQPQHF. CDR3 DNA sequence: TGTGCCAGCAGCGCAGAACAGGGAGGGCAGCCCCAGCATTTT. The chain carries TRBV7-9 and TRBJ1-5, with D maybe TRBD1 (6 bases). Trimming took off 5 bases at V and 7 bases at J, with 15 bases between the two ends. The CDR3 is 14 residues long. CDR1 and CDR2 from the germline V gene are SEHNR and FQNEAQ (reference sequence).

This clonotype showed up just a few times. The chain is built from TRBV6-5 and TRBJ2-7, with 8 positions matching TRBD1. This CDR3 comprises 16 residues. Trimming removed 5 bases from V and 6 bases from J; junction bases left unmatched: 15. Germline assignment: CDR1 MNHEY and CDR2 SVGAGI. The CDR3 DNA follows: TGTGCCAGCAGTCCGTCGGTGGGACAGGTATTCTCCGAGCAGTACTTC. As protein: CASSPSVGQVFSEQYF.

The chain links TRBV27 to TRBJ2-7; the match to TRBD1 covers 9 bases. CDR1 and CDR2 (germline): MNHEY, SMNVEV (reference sequence). The V and J ends lost 3 bases and 4 bases, in that order; junction bases with no gene match: 4. This CDR3 is built from 14 residues. The CDR3 sequence is CASSFQQGAYEQYF. The CDR3 nucleotides are TGTGCCAGCAGTTTTCAACAGGGGGCTTACGAGCAGTACTTC.

The gene calls are TRBV20-1 and TRBJ2-1; 11 bases align to TRBD1. Germline trimming cut 4 bases from V and 4 bases from J; bases unmatched to any gene: 3. Germline-derived CDR1 and CDR2 are DFQATT and SNEGSKA (reference sequence). This CDR3 has 14 residues. In nucleotides, the CDR3 is TGCAGTGCTAACCGGGACAGGGGGTACAATGAGCAGTTCTTC. It encodes CSANRDRGYNEQFF.

This clonotype has only a few counts. V gene TRBV6-2 or TRBV6-3 combines with J gene TRBJ2-5; the D gene is possibly TRBD1 (7 bases). V was clipped by 2 bases and J by 4 bases, with 14 bases between them. This CDR3 spans 15 amino acids. The V gene's germline CDR1 is MNHEY and CDR2 SVGEGT. The CDR3 bases are TGTGCCAGCAGTTACGGTGGAGGGGGCGGAGAGACCCAGTACTTC. Translation: CASSYGGGGGETQYF.

The sample holds a few counts of this clonotype. The rearrangement uses TRBV4-1 and TRBJ1-2; TRBD1 might be the D (6 bases). The CDR3 contains 15 residues. The V end lost 1 base, the J end lost 5 bases, and 14 bases lay between the germline ends. The V gene's germline CDR1 is MGHRA and CDR2 YSYEKL. CDR3 loop: CASSQVQGPDYGYTF. CDR3 nucleotides: TGCGCCAGCAGCCAAGTTCAGGGGCCAGATTATGGCTACACCTTC.

This clonotype was detected only a few times. V gene TRBV7-2 combines with J gene TRBJ2-1; possible D gene TRBD2, 5 bases. CDR1 is SGHTA and CDR2 is FQGNSA in the germline V gene. V lost 3 bases, J lost 5 bases, and 8 bases lay in between. CDR3 length: 13 amino acids. CDR3 protein: CASSFGKNNEQFF. Here the CDR3 DNA reads TGTGCCAGCAGCTTCGGGAAGAACAATGAGCAGTTCTTC. Drawing the rest from reference TRBV7-2 and TRBJ2-1, the complete variable domain is GAGVSQSPSNKVTEKGKDVELRCDPISGHTALYWYRQSLGQGLEFLIYFQGNSAPDKSGLPSDRFSAERTGGSVSTLTIQRTQQEDSAVYLCASSFGKNNEQFFGPGTRLTVL.

This sequence joins TRBV4-2 and TRBJ1-2, with 8 bases matching TRBD1. Unmatched junction bases numbered 10, after V lost 2 bases and J lost 2 bases. The CDR3 consists of 17 residues. Germline CDR1 reads LGHNA; CDR2 reads YNFKEQ. The CDR3 is CASSQPQPRQGNYGYTF. The CDR3 DNA is TGTGCCAGCAGCCAACCACAGCCGAGACAGGGGAACTATGGCTACACCTTC.

The chain has TRBV13 and TRBJ2-3, with TRBD1 matching over 10 bases. The germline V gene encodes CDR1 PRHDT and CDR2 FYEKMQ (reference sequence). The CDR3 spans 15 residues. After removal of 5 bases from V and 4 bases from J, the junction contained 6 bases not matched to a gene. CDR3 DNA: TGTGCCAGCAGCCTGGGACAGGGGATCCCAGATACGCAGTATTTT. It is translated as CASSLGQGIPDTQYF.

This clonotype has a single count. The rearrangement uses TRBV7-2 and TRBJ1-2, with a tentative D call TRBD1 (5 bases). This CDR3 comprises 15 residues. V gave up 1 base and J gave up 4 bases, with 13 bases separating them. In germline, CDR1 is SGHTA, CDR2 FQGNSA. The CDR3 DNA reads TGTGCCAGCAGCTTAGATGGGGGTTTTGTCTATGGCTACACCTTC. The encoded protein is CASSLDGGFVYGYTF.

V is TRBV28 and J is TRBJ2-1; a weak D match, TRBD2 (6 bases). CDR3 size: 12 residues. Germline CDR1 reads MDHEN; CDR2 reads SYDVKM. Trimming pared 6 bases from V and 13 bases from J, leaving 16 bases between. The CDR3 protein is CASSLPRETQFF. In DNA, the CDR3 is TGTGCCAGCAGCCTCCCCCGGGAGACCCAGTTCTTC.

DNA of the CDR3: TGCAGTGCTGAAGGTGGCGCGGACCTAAGGGAGCAGTACTTC. Protein product: CSAEGGADLREQYF. The chain uses TRBV20-1 and TRBJ2-7; no clear D gene. The germline V gene has CDR1 DFQATT and CDR2 SNEGSKA (reference sequence). The V end lost 5 bases, the J end lost 7 bases, and 21 bases lay between the germline ends. The CDR3 loop spans 14 amino acids.

The rearrangement uses TRBV12-3 or TRBV12-4 and TRBJ2-5, with D unresolved. The CDR3 loop spans 14 amino acids. V was pared by 3 bases and J by 3 bases, with 11 bases between. The CDR3 sequence is CASSLIPRKETQYF. The DNA of the CDR3 is TGTGCCAGCAGTTTGATTCCCAGAAAAGAGACCCAGTACTTC.

The chain uses TRBV20-1 and TRBJ2-3; perhaps TRBD1 as D (5 bases). CDR3 length: 15 residues. Germline-derived CDR1 and CDR2 are DFQATT and SNEGSKA (reference sequence). V lost 5 bases, J lost 3 bases, and 18 bases lay in between. The CDR3 DNA sequence: TGCAGTGCTCACGACCTAGGGGTTGTAACAGATACGCAGTATTTT. Translated: CSAHDLGVVTDTQYF.

The chain is built from TRBV6-6 and TRBJ2-5; 9 bases are a match to TRBD1. The ends lost 8 bases at V and 3 bases at J; junction bases unmatched: 4. Germline-derived CDR1 and CDR2 are MNHNY and SVGAGI (reference sequence). This CDR3 is 13 amino acids long. CDR3 in amino acids: CASHRGPEETQYF. DNA for the CDR3: TGTGCCAGCCACAGGGGGCCGGAAGAGACCCAGTACTTC.

The chain uses TRBV28 and TRBJ2-3, with D uncertain. Germline V lookup: CDR1 MDHEN, CDR2 SYDVKM. This CDR3 has 16 residues. Trimming removed 3 bases at V and 2 bases at J, with 15 bases between. The CDR3 region has the DNA TGTGCCAGCAGTTTCCCACCCACCCTCCTCACAGATACGCAGTATTTT. Translation gives CASSFPPTLLTDTQYF.

The rearrangement uses TRBV6-2 or TRBV6-3 and TRBJ2-3, with 12 bases identical to TRBD2. This CDR3 region has 15 residues. CDR1 is MNHEY, CDR2 SVGEGT, per germline. With 6 bases clipped from V and 4 bases from J, the junction kept 5 bases outside the gene matches. CDR3 in amino acids: CASRTTSGSPDTQYF. In DNA form, the CDR3 reads TGTGCCAGCAGGACGACTAGCGGGAGCCCAGATACGCAGTATTTT.

The genes are TRBV20-1 and TRBJ1-4; tentative D call: TRBD1 (6 bases). This CDR3 is built from 14 residues. Trimming pared 5 bases from V and 4 bases from J, leaving 14 bases between. Germline V lookup: CDR1 DFQATT, CDR2 SNEGSKA (reference sequence). CDR3 bases: TGCAGTGCTCTGGAGGGGGGGAATAATGAAAAACTGTTTTTT. Encoded protein: CSALEGGNNEKLFF.

The chain's CDR3 is CASSYSRSGQGSYEQYF. Written as DNA, the CDR3 is TGTGCCAGCAGTTACTCGAGGTCTGGACAGGGATCCTACGAGCAGTACTTC. V gene TRBV6-5 combines with J gene TRBJ2-7, with 8 bases that match TRBD1. V gave up 0 bases and J gave up 1 base; unmatched junction bases: 8. The CDR3 has 17 amino acids. Germline CDR1 MNHEY, CDR2 SVGAGI.

J is TRBJ2-4 and V is TRBV25-1, with no clear D. The J call may be mistaken, given a closer DNA end match to TRBJ2-7. Germline CDR1 reads MGHDK; CDR2 reads SYGVNS. The CDR3 runs to 15 residues. The CDR3 nucleotides are TGTGCCAGCAGTGAATATATGGCAGGTATGGGCGAGCAGTACTTC. Translated: CASSEYMAGMGEQYF.

This clonotype appeared once. The chain carries TRBV11-1 and TRBJ2-7; weak D call: TRBD1 (5 bases). This CDR3 has 14 amino acids. With 0 bases removed from V and 3 bases from J, the gap between germline ends came to 9 bases. Germline CDR1 SGHAT, CDR2 FQDESV (reference sequence). CDR3 residues: CASSLAQGLYEQYF. DNA of the CDR3: TGTGCCAGCAGCTTAGCCCAGGGCCTCTACGAGCAGTACTTC.

This clonotype was counted once. This chain connects TRBV28 to TRBJ2-5; D uncertain. Matching the DNA end better, TRBJ2-4 makes the J call doubtful. In germline, CDR1 is MDHEN, CDR2 SYDVKM. The CDR3 covers 14 residues. The CDR3 here is CASSFSSAINIQYF. In DNA form, the CDR3 reads TGTGCCAGCAGTTTCTCCTCGGCCATTAACATTCAGTACTTC.

This clonotype was seen at least ten times. The chain carries TRBV25-1 and TRBJ2-2; D may match TRBD1 or TRBD2 (5 bases each). Per the germline V gene, CDR1 is MGHDK and CDR2 is SYGVNS. V was trimmed by 4 bases and J by 6 bases, leaving 9 bases between them. The CDR3 extends over 13 amino acids. CDR3 region: CASSGDGSGELFF. In DNA, the CDR3 is TGTGCCAGCAGTGGGGACGGATCCGGGGAGCTGTTTTTT.

Only a few counts were recorded for this clonotype. This chain connects TRBV7-9 to TRBJ2-7; D could derive from TRBD1 or TRBD2 (5 bases each). Trimming removed 0 bases at V and 0 bases at J, with 18 bases between. Germline V lookup: CDR1 SEHNR, CDR2 FQNEAQ (reference sequence). This CDR3 has 18 amino acids. The CDR3 nucleotides read TGTGCCAGCAGCTTAGCAGGGGACGTCGGGATGTACTCCTACGAGCAGTACTTC. This sequence encodes CASSLAGDVGMYSYEQYF.

This chain connects TRBV20-1 to TRBJ2-2, with D maybe TRBD1 (6 bases). This CDR3 is built from 13 residues. CDR1 is DFQATT and CDR2 is SNEGSKA in the germline V gene (reference sequence). V lost 5 bases, J lost 0 bases, and 7 bases lay in between. The chain's CDR3 is CSAEGANTGELFF. Here the CDR3 DNA reads TGCAGTGCTGAGGGGGCGAACACCGGGGAGCTGTTTTTT.

The chain uses TRBV28 and TRBJ2-4, with D hard to call. The CDR3 consists of 15 residues. Deletions cut 4 bases from V and 1 base from J, with 11 bases between. The germline V gene encodes CDR1 MDHEN and CDR2 SYDVKM. The CDR3 region has the DNA TGTGCCAGCAGTTCCAGAGGACGGGCCAAAAACATTCAGTACTTC. It translates to CASSSRGRAKNIQYF.

This clonotype was detected a few times. The chain couples TRBV5-1 to TRBJ2-1; 10 bases agree with TRBD2. The V gene end was trimmed by 4 bases and the J gene end by 6 bases; junction bases not matched to a gene: 7. Germline values: CDR1 SGHRS, CDR2 YFSETQ. The CDR3 covers 15 residues. The CDR3 nucleotides read TGCGCCAGCAGCCCGGAGCGGGGGGGCCGCAATGAGCAGTTCTTC. It translates to CASSPERGGRNEQFF.

V gene TRBV30 combines with J gene TRBJ2-4; D possibly uses TRBD1 or TRBD2 (5 bases each). The DNA end is more similar to TRBJ2-7, so the J call may be wrong. CDR1 is GTSNPN, CDR2 SVGIG, per germline (reference sequence). The CDR3 has 15 amino acids. CDR3 nucleotides: TGTGCCTGGAGTGTCTCAGGGACGAGGGGCTACGAGCAGTACTTC. Its translation is CAWSVSGTRGYEQYF.